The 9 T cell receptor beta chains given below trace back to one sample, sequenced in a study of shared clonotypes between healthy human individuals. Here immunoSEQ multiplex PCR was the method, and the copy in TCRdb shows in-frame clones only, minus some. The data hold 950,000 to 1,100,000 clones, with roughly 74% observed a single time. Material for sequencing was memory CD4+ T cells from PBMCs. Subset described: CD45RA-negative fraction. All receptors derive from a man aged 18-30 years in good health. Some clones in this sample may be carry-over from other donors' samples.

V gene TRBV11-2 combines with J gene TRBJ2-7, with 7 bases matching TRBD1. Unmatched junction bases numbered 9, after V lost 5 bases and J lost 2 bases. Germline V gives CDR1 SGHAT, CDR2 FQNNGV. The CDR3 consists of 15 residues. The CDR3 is CASSPRQGSAYEQYF. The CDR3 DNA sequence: TGTGCCAGCAGCCCCCGACAGGGTAGCGCCTACGAGCAGTACTTC.

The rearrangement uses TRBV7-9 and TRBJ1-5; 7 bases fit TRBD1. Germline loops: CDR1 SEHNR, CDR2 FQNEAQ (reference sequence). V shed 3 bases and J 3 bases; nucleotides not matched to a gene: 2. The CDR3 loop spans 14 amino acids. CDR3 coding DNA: TGTGCCAGCAGCTTCACAGGGGCCAATCAGCCCCAGCATTTT. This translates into CASSFTGANQPQHF.

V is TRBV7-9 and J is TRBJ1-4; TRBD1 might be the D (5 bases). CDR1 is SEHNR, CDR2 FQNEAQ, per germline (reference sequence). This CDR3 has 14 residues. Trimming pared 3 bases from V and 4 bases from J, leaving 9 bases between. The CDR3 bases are TGTGCCAGCAGCTTGGGGCGGATTAATGAAAAACTGTTTTTT. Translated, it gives CASSLGRINEKLFF.

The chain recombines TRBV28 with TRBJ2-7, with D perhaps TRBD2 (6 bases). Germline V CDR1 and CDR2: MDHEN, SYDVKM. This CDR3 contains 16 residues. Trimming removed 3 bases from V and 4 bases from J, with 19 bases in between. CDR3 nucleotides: TGTGCCAGCAGTTTCGGCTTCGGGAGAGGTGTTTACGAGCAGTACTTC. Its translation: CASSFGFGRGVYEQYF.

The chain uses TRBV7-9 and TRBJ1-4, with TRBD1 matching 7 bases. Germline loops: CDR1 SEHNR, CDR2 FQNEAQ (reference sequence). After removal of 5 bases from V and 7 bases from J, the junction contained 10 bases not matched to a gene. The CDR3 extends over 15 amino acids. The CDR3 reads CASSEKGQPLEKLFF. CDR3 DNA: TGTGCCAGCAGCGAGAAGGGACAGCCTCTTGAAAAACTGTTTTTT.

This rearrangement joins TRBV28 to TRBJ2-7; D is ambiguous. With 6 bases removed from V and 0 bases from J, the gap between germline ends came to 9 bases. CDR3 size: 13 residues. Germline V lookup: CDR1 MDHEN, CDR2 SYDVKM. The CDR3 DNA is TGTGCCAGCAGCAGCCCGTTCTCCTACGAGCAGTACTTC. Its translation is CASSSPFSYEQYF.

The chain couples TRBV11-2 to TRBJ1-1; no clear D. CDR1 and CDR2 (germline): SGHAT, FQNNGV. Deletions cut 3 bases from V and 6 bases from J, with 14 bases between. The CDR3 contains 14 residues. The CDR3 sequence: CASSLEGWVPEAFF. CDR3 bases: TGTGCCAGCAGCTTGGAGGGTTGGGTCCCTGAAGCTTTCTTT.

CDR3 nucleotides: TGTGCCAGCCCCCTAGGCGGAACAGCAAACACCGGGGAGCTGTTTTTT. Its protein is CASPLGGTANTGELFF. The V and J genes are TRBV18 and TRBJ2-2; D is uncertain. This CDR3 is built from 16 residues. V lost 8 bases, J lost 2 bases, and 18 bases lay in between. The germline V gene has CDR1 KGHSH and CDR2 LQKENI.

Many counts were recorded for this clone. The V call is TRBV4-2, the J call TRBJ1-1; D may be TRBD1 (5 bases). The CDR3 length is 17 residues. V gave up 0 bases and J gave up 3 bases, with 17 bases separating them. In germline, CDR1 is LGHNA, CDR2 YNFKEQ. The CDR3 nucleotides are TGTGCCAGCAGCCAAGATACGAGGGCGGGGGGGTACACTGAAGCTTTCTTT. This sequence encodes CASSQDTRAGGYTEAFF.